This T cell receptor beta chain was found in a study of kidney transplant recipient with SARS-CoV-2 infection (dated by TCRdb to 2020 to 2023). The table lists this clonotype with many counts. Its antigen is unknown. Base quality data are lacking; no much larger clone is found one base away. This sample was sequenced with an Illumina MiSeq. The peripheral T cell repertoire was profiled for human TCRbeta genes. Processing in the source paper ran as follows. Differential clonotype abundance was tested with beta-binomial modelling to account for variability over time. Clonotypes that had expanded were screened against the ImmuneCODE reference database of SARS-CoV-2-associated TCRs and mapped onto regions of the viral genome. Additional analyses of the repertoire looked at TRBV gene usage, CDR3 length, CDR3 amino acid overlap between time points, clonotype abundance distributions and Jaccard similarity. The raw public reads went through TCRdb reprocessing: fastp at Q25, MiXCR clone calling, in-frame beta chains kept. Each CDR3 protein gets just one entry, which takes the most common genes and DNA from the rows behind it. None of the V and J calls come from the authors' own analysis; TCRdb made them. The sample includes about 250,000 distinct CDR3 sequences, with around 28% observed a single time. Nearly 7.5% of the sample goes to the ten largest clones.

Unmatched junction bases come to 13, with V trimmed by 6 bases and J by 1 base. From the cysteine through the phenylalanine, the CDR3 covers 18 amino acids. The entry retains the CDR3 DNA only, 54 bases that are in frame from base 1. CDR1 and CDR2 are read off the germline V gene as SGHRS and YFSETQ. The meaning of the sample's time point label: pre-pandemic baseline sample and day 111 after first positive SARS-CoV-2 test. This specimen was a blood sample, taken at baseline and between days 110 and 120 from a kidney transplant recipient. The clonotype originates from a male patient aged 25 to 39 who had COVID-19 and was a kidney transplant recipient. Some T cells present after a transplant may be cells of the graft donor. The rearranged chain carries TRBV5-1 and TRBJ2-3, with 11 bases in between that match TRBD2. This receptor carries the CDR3 CASTMLDSGGAGTDTQYF. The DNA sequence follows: TGCGCCAGCACCATGCTGGATAGCGGGGGGGCAGGCACAGATACGCAGTATTTT. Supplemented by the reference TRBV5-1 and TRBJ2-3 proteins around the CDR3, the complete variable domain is KAGVTQTPRYLIKTRGQQVTLSCSPISGHRSVSWYQQTPGQGLQFLFEYFSETQRNKGNFPGRFSGRQFSNSRSEMNVSTLELGDSALYLCASTMLDSGGAGTDTQYFGPGTRLTVL.